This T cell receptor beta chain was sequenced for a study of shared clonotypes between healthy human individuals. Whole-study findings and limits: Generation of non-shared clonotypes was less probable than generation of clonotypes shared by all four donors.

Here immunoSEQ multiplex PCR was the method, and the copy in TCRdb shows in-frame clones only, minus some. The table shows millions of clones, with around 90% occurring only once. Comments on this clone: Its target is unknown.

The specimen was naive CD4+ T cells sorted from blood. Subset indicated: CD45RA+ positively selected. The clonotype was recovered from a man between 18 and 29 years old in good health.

The CDR3: CASSERSGGPVEQFF. The DNA for the CDR3 is TGTGCCAGCAGTGAAAGAAGCGGGGGCCCGGTGGAGCAGTTCTTC. The chain has TRBV2 and TRBJ2-1; 8 bases map to TRBD2. Germline V CDR1 and CDR2: SNHLY, FYNNEI. Trimming at V came to 2 bases and at J to 10 bases, leaving 10 bases not matched to a gene. The CDR3 loop spans 15 amino acids.